Below, 18 T cell receptor beta chains from the same sample are listed, as sequenced in a study of patients and donors after allogeneic stem cell transplantation. TCRdb itself ran the RT-PCR reads through MiXCR, one entry per CDR3 protein. The sample has about 960,000 distinct CDR3 sequences, over 15% seen once. The material sequenced was blood, either unsorted or a sorted T cell fraction (not recorded which). The receptors were sampled from a human donor who was either an allogeneic HSCT recipient or a stem cell or donor lymphocyte infusion donor (not recorded which). It is not recorded whose cells these are; they may come from a transplant donor.

The V and J genes are TRBV9 and TRBJ1-2; D perhaps matches TRBD1 (5 bases). The CDR3 sequence is 12 residues long. The V gene's germline CDR1 is SGDLS and CDR2 YYNGEE. V lost 5 bases, J lost 4 bases, and 9 bases lay in between. CDR3 residues: CASRGAGYGYTF. CDR3 in DNA: TGTGCCAGCAGAGGGGCAGGCTATGGCTACACCTTC.

This clonotype has more than one count but fewer than ten. The chain uses TRBV24-1 and TRBJ2-1; the match to TRBD2 covers 7 bases. Trimming at V came to 5 bases and at J to 0 bases, leaving 0 bases not matched to a gene. The CDR3 is 14 amino acids. Germline V gene data show CDR1 as KGHDR and CDR2 as SFDVKD. DNA of the CDR3: TGTGCCACCAGTGTAGCGGGCTCCTACAATGAGCAGTTCTTC. It specifies CATSVAGSYNEQFF.

This clonotype was seen more than once but under ten times. The chain employs TRBV7-6 and TRBJ2-2; tentatively, D is TRBD1 (5 bases). Trimming stripped 1 base from V and 4 bases from J, with 13 bases between. Germline loops: CDR1 SGHVS, CDR2 FNYEAQ. The CDR3 is 16 amino acids. The CDR3 spells CASSLGGRVLTGELFF. The CDR3 DNA reads as TGTGCCAGCAGCTTAGGAGGCAGGGTACTCACCGGGGAGCTGTTTTTT.

There are a few counts of this clonotype. V usage is TRBV11-1 and J usage is TRBJ2-1; D is perhaps TRBD2 (5 bases). The CDR3 is made up of 15 amino acids. Germline CDR1 and CDR2: SGHAT and FQDESV (reference sequence). Trimming cost V 5 bases and J 5 bases, with 16 bases left between them. The CDR3 bases are TGTGCCAGCAGCCGAGGACCGCGGGTCGACAATGAGCAGTTCTTC. Amino acids: CASSRGPRVDNEQFF.

This chain joins TRBV5-1 and TRBJ2-1; 11 nucleotides line up with TRBD2. J lost 9 bases, V lost 7 bases, and 9 bases had no gene match. This CDR3 region has 14 residues. CDR1 and CDR2 (germline): SGHRS, YFSETQ. CDR3 sequence reads: CASSLAGVTTEQFF. The CDR3 DNA sequence: TGCGCCAGCTCACTAGCGGGAGTGACAACTGAGCAGTTCTTC.

The V and J genes are TRBV6-7 and TRBJ1-2, with TRBD1 as a possible D gene (6 bases). TRBV6-7 is treated as an ORF (open reading frame) with a function not yet certain. Between the trimmed V and J ends, which lost 2 bases and 3 bases, there was a span of 16 bases. The length of the CDR3 is 16 residues. Here the CDR3 DNA reads TGTGCCAGCAGTTACCAACGAACAGGGAGGGACTATGGCTACACCTTC. As protein: CASSYQRTGRDYGYTF.

This clonotype was observed a few times. The gene calls are TRBV10-3 and TRBJ2-1, with D unresolved. The germline gives CDR1 ENHRY, CDR2 SYGVKD. This CDR3 is built from 11 residues. Trimming removed 4 bases at V and 8 bases at J, with 6 bases between. The DNA for the CDR3 is TGTGCCATCAGTGCCTTCCATGAGCAGTTCTTC. Translating it yields CAISAFHEQFF.

This clonotype was seen a handful of times. The chain employs TRBV5-5 and TRBJ2-7; D unresolved. The V and J ends lost 5 bases and 3 bases respectively, with 12 bases between them. The CDR3 contains 13 residues. The germline CDR1 and CDR2 sequences are SGHKS and YYEKEE (reference sequence). CDR3 region: CASRKSEIYEQYF. The CDR3 region has the DNA TGTGCCAGCAGAAAATCGGAGATCTACGAGCAGTACTTC.

V usage is TRBV6-5 and J usage is TRBJ1-1; weak D call: TRBD1 (6 bases). The germline V and J ends were trimmed by 11 bases and 2 bases, with 12 bases remaining between them. This CDR3 spans 12 amino acids. CDR1 and CDR2 (germline): MNHEY, SVGAGI. CDR3 sequence: CAGRQANTEAFF. The CDR3 coding sequence is TGTGCCGGTCGACAGGCCAACACTGAAGCTTTCTTT.

The chain combines TRBV7-2 with TRBJ2-7, with 8 bases identical to TRBD2. The ends lost 1 base at V and 3 bases at J; junction bases unmatched: 8. The CDR3 is 16 residues long. Germline lookup yields CDR1 SGHTA and CDR2 FQGNSA. Written as DNA, the CDR3 is TGTGCCAGCAGCTTAGAGAGTCGGGGGGGCCGCTACGAGCAGTACTTC. It is translated as CASSLESRGGRYEQYF.

This clonotype was observed a few times. The chain employs TRBV7-2 and TRBJ2-3, with unresolved D. The CDR3 has 15 residues. V gave up 2 bases and J gave up 0 bases, with 9 bases separating them. Germline V gives CDR1 SGHTA, CDR2 FQGNSA. The CDR3 DNA follows: TGTGCCAGCAGCTTATGGGCGAGGAGCACAGATACGCAGTATTTT. Residues: CASSLWARSTDTQYF.

In its sample, this clonotype was seen a few times. This chain links TRBV5-6 with TRBJ1-5; D not certain. The V end was cut by 1 base, the J end by 1 base, with 9 bases between. Germline assignment: CDR1 SGHDT and CDR2 YYEEEE. There are 15 residues in the CDR3. CDR3 region: CASSLFPKSNQPQHF. The CDR3 region has the DNA TGTGCCAGCAGCTTGTTCCCTAAGAGCAATCAGCCCCAGCATTTT. The full variable domain, its missing parts supplied by reference TRBV5-6 and TRBJ1-5, is DAGVTQSPTHLIKTRGQQVTLRCSPKSGHDTVSWYQQALGQGPQFIFQYYEEEERQRGNFPDRFSGHQFPNYSSELNVNALLLGDSALYLCASSLFPKSNQPQHFGDGTRLSIL.

The chain couples TRBV7-9 to TRBJ1-1; D may be TRBD1 (6 bases). Germline lookup yields CDR1 SEHNR and CDR2 FQNEAQ (reference sequence). The CDR3 spans 14 residues. The V and J ends lost 1 base and 3 bases respectively, with 9 bases between them. DNA of the CDR3: TGTGCCAGCAGCTTAGGACAGGTCGACACTGAAGCTTTCTTT. This translates into CASSLGQVDTEAFF.

The chain links TRBV5-1 to TRBJ2-7; TRBD2 is a possible D gene (5 bases). Germline CDR1 and CDR2: SGHRS and YFSETQ. V lost 7 bases and J lost 4, with 21 bases in between. The CDR3 sequence is 15 residues long. The CDR3: CASGRIGLGLYEQYF. The DNA of the CDR3 is TGCGCCAGCGGACGGATTGGACTTGGATTGTACGAGCAGTACTTC.

Written as DNA, the CDR3 is TGTGCCAGCAGGCCTACTAGCGGGCCGTCCTACAATGAGCAGTTCTTC. Translating gives CASRPTSGPSYNEQFF. The V gene is TRBV7-9, the J gene TRBJ2-1, with 9 bases aligning to TRBD2. Germline assignment: CDR1 SEHNR and CDR2 FQNEAQ (reference sequence). The CDR3 covers 16 residues. J gave up 1 base and V 6 bases, and 7 bases lay outside the gene matches.

The sample holds a few counts of this clonotype. V is TRBV7-3 and J is TRBJ1-4; D unresolved. Trimming cost V 1 base and J 8 bases, with 17 bases left between them. The germline gives CDR1 SGHTA, CDR2 FQGTGA. The CDR3 consists of 16 residues. The CDR3 loop is CASSLRRCQVDEKLFF. The DNA for the CDR3 is TGTGCCAGCAGCTTAAGAAGATGCCAGGTGGACGAAAAACTGTTTTTT.

The table lists this clonotype with a few counts. V and J are TRBV20-1 and TRBJ2-7, with unresolved D. CDR3 length: 13 amino acids. CDR1 and CDR2 from the germline V gene are DFQATT and SNEGSKA (reference sequence). Trimming took off 0 bases at V and 4 bases at J, with 10 bases between the two ends. The CDR3 protein is CSARENTEYEQYF. In DNA, the CDR3 is TGCAGTGCTAGAGAAAACACCGAATACGAGCAGTACTTC.

In its sample, this clonotype was seen a few times. CDR3 amino acids: CASSQVGGGETQYF. The CDR3, as DNA: TGTGCCAGCAGCCAAGTAGGCGGGGGAGAGACCCAGTACTTC. This rearrangement joins TRBV14 to TRBJ2-5; 7 nucleotides match TRBD2. The CDR3 is 14 residues long. Germline V gene lookup returns CDR1 SGHDN and CDR2 FVKESK. The trim removed 1 base at V and 4 bases at J, leaving 3 bases unmatched. Together with reference TRBV14 and TRBJ2-5, the CDR3 gives the full variable domain: EAGVTQFPSHSVIEKGQTVTLRCDPISGHDNLYWYRRVMGKEIKFLLHFVKESKQDESGMPNNRFLAERTGGTYSTLKVQPAELEDSGVYFCASSQVGGGETQYFGPGTRLLVL.